This TCR beta chain was found in a study of blood T cell repertoires in COVID-19. The overall study: Spain, Italy and the United States supplied samples that represented acute and convalescent COVID-19. In each case, the material was cDNA or gDNA derived from T cells, B-cell-depleted T cells, or PBMCs.

From germline, CDR1 is SGHRS and CDR2 YFSETQ. The CDR3 is 16 amino acids. Losses at the gene ends were 6 bases for V and 1 base for J; bases not matched to a gene: 7. How the authors handled the data: Estimates of nucleated cell counts were drawn from the amplification of reference gene primers. Only in-frame clones appear in the TCRdb table, and some are missing; sequencing was by immunoSEQ multiplex PCR. For V, J and clone size, that table is used; D and trimming come from the DNA. Of over 150,000 clones in the sample, roughly 80% were seen once. Material for sequencing was peripheral blood. The chain links TRBV5-1 to TRBJ1-1; TRBD1 matches 12 bases. This sequence originates from a woman between 55 and 75 years old with acute or convalescent COVID-19. CDR3 DNA sequence: TGCGCCAGCAAGGGACAGGGGGCCCGATCGAACACTGAAGCTTTCTTT. Its translation is CASKGQGARSNTEAFF.